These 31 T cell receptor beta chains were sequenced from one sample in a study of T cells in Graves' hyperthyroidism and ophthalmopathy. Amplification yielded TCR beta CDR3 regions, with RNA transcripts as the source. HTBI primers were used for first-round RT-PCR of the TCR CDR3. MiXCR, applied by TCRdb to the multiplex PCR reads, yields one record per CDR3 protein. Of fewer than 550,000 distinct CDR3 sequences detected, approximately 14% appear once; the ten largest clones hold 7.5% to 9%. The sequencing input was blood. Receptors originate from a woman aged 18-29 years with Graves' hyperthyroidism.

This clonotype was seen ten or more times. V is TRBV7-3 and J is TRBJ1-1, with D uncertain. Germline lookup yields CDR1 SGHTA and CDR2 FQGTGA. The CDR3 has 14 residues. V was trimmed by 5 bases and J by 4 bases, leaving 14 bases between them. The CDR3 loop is CASSLNGIGTEAFF. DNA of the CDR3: TGTGCCAGCAGCCTGAATGGGATCGGCACTGAAGCTTTCTTT.

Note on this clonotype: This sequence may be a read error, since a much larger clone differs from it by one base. The CDR3 spells CAGSPYRGQETQYF. The CDR3 nucleotides read TGTGCCGGCAGTCCCTACAGGGGCCAAGAGACCCAGTACTTC. V usage is TRBV12-3 or TRBV12-4 and J usage is TRBJ2-5; TRBD1 aligns across 7 bases. The CDR3 totals 14 residues.

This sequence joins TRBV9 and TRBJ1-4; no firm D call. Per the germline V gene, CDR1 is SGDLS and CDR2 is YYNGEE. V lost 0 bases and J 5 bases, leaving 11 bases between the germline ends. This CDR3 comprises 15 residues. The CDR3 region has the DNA TGTGCCAGCAGCGTAGGTGGAGGAGCGAATGAAAAACTGTTTTTT. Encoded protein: CASSVGGGANEKLFF.

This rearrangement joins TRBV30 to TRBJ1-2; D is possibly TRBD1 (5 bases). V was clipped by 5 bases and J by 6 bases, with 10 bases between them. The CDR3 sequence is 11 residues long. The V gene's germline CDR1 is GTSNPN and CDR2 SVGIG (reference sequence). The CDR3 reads CAWLGGDGYTF. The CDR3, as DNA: TGTGCCTGGTTGGGGGGTGATGGCTACACCTTC.

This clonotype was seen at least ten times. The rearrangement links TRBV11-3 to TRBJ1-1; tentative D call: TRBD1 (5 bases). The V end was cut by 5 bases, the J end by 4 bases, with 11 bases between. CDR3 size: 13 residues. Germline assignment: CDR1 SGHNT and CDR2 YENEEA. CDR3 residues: CASSEGTGTEAFF. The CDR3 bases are TGTGCCAGCAGCGAGGGGACGGGCACTGAAGCTTTCTTT. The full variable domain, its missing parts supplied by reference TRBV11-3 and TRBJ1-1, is EAGVVQSPRYKIIEKKQPVAFWCNPISGHNTLYWYLQNLGQGPELLIRYENEEAVDDSQLPKDRFSAERLKGVDSTLKIQPAELGDSAVYLCASSEGTGTEAFFGQGTRLTVV.

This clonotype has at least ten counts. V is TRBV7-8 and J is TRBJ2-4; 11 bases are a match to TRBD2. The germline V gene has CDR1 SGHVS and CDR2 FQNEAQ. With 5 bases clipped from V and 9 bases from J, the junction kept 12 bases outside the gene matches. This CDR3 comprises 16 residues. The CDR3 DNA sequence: TGTGCCAGCAGCCCGGGACTAGCGGAGAGGTCGGGCATTCAGTACTTC. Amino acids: CASSPGLAERSGIQYF.

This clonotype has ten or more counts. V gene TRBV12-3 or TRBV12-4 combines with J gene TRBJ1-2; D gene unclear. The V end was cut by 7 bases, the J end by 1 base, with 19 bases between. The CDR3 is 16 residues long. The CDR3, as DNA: TGTGCCAGCATCCCTGGGGAGGAGTCCATTAACTATGGCTACACCTTC. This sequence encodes CASIPGEESINYGYTF.

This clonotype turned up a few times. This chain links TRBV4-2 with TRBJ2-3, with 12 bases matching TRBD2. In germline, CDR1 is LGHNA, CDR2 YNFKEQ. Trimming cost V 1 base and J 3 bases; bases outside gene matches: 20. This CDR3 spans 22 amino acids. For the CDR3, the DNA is TGTGCCAGCAGCCAAGGTCGAATGGGGCTAGCGGGGGGGCCGAGAAGAACAGATACGCAGTATTTT. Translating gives CASSQGRMGLAGGPRRTDTQYF.

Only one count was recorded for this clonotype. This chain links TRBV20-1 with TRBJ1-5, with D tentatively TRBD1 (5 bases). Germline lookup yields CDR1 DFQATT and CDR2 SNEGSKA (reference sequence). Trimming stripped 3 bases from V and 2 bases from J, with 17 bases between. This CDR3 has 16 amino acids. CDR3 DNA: TGCAGTGCTAGGGGCTGGGGGGTCGGCGGCAATCAGCCCCAGCATTTT. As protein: CSARGWGVGGNQPQHF.

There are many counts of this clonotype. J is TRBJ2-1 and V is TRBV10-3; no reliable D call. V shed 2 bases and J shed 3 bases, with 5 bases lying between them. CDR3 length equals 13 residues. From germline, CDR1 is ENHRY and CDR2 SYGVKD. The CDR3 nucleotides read TGTGCCATCAGTGAGGACAACTACAATGAGCAGTTCTTC. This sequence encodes CAISEDNYNEQFF.

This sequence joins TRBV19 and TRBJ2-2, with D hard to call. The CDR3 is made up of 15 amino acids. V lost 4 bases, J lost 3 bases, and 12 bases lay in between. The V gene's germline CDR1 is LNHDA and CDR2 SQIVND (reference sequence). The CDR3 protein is CASSKEQRYTGELFF. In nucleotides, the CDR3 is TGTGCCAGTAGTAAAGAACAGCGATACACCGGGGAGCTGTTTTTT.

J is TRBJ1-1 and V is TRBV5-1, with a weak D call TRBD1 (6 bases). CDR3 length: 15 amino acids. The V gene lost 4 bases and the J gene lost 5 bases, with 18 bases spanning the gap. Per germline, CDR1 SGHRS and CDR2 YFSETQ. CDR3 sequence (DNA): TGCGCCAGCAGCCTTCAACGGGGGGCGAGGACTGAAGCTTTCTTT. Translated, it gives CASSLQRGARTEAFF.

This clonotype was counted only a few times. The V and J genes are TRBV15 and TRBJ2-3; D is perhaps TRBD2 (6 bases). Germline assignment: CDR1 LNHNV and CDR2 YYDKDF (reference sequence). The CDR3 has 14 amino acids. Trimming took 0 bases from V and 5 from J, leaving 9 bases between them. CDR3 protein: CATSRDLAIDTQYF. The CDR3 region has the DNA TGTGCCACCAGCAGAGACCTAGCGATAGATACGCAGTATTTT.

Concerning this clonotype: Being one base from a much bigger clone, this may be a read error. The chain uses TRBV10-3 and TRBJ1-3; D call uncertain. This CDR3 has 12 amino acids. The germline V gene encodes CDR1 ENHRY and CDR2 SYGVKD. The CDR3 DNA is TGTGCCATCCAAGACTCTGGAAACACCGTATATTTT. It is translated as CAIQDSGNTVYF.

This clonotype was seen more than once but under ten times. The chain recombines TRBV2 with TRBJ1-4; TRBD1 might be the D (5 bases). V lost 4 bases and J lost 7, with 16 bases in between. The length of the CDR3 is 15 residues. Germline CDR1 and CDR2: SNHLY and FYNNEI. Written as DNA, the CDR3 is TGTGCCAGCAGTGGACCGGGACTCGGGCGTGAAAAACTGTTTTTT. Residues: CASSGPGLGREKLFF.

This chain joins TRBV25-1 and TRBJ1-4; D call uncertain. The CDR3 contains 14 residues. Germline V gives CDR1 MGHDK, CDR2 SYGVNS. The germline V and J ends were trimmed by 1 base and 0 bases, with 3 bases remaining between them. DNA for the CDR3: TGTGCCAGCAGTGAATTGGCAACTAATGAAAAACTGTTTTTT. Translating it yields CASSELATNEKLFF.

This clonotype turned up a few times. CDR3 in amino acids: CASGRDSGLAGTEQYF. DNA of the CDR3: TGTGCCAGCGGGAGGGACTCAGGACTAGCGGGGACCGAGCAGTACTTC. The chain employs TRBV27 and TRBJ2-7, with 12 nucleotides matching TRBD2. After removal of 8 bases from V and 6 bases from J, the junction contained 14 bases not matched to a gene. This CDR3 is 16 amino acids long. In germline, CDR1 is MNHEY, CDR2 SMNVEV (reference sequence).

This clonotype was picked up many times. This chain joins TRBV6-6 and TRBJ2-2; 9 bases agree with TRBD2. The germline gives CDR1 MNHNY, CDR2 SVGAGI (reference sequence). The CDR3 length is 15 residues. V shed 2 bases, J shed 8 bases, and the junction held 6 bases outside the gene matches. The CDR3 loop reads CASSYATSGRGELFF. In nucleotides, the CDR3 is TGTGCCAGCAGTTACGCCACTAGCGGGCGGGGGGAGCTGTTTTTT.

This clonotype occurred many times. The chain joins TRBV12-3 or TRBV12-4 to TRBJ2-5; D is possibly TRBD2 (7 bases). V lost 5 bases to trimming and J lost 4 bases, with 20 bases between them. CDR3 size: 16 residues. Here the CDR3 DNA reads TGTGCCAGCAGTCTCCGAAGGGGGGGACCCAGAGAGACCCAGTACTTC. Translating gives CASSLRRGGPRETQYF.

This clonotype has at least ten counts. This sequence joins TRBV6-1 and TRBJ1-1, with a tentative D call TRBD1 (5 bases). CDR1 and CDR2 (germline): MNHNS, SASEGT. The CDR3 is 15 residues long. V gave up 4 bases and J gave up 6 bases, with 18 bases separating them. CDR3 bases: TGTGCCAGCAGTGGAGTAGACACACTGGGGGCTGAAGCTTTCTTT. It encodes CASSGVDTLGAEAFF.

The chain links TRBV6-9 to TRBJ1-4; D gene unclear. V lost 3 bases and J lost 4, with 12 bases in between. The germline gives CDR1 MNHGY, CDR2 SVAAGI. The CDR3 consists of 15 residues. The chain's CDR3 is CASSYYSVNNEKLFF. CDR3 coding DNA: TGTGCCAGCAGTTACTATTCGGTTAATAATGAAAAACTGTTTTTT.

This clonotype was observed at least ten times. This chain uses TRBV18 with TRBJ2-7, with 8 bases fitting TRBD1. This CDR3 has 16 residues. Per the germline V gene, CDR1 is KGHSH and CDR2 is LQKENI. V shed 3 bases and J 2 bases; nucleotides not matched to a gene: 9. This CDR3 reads CASSPTAGTGAYEQYF. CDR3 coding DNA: TGTGCCAGCTCACCTACTGCCGGGACAGGCGCCTACGAGCAGTACTTC.

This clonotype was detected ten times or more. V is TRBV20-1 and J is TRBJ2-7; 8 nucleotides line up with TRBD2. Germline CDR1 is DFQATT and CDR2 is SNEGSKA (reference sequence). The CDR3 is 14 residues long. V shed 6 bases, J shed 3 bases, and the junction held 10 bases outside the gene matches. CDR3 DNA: TGCAGTGCCCCCAGGGCGGGAGGCCGCTACGAGCAGTACTTC. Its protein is CSAPRAGGRYEQYF.

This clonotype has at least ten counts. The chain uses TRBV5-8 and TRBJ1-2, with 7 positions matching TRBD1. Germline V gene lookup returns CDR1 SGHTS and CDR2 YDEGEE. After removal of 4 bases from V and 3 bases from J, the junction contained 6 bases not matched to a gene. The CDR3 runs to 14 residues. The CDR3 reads CASSPGQNDYGYTF. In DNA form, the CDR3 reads TGTGCCAGCAGCCCGGGACAGAACGACTATGGCTACACCTTC.

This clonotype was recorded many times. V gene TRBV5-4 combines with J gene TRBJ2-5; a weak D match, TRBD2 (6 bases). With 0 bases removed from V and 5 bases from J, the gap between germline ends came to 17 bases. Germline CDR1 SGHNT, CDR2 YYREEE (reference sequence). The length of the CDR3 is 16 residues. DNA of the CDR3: TGTGCCAGCAGCTTGGGAGGAGGGGCAGGAAGTGAGACCCAGTACTTC. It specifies CASSLGGGAGSETQYF.

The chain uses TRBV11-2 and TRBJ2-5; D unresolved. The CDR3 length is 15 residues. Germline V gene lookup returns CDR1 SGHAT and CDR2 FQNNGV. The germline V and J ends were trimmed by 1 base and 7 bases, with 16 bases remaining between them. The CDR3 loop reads CASSLVSRAQATQYF. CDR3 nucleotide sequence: TGTGCCAGCAGCTTAGTTTCTAGGGCCCAGGCGACCCAGTACTTC.

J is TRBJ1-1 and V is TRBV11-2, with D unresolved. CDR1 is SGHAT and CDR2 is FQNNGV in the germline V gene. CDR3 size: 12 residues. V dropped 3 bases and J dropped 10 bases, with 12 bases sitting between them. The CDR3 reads CASSFNRALAFF. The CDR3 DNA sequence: TGTGCCAGCAGCTTTAACCGGGCCTTAGCTTTCTTT.

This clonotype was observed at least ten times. In nucleotides, the CDR3 is TGTGCCAGCAGCCTGGGGGGAGACCCAGAGACCCAGTACTTC. Translated: CASSLGGDPETQYF. V gene TRBV7-9 combines with J gene TRBJ2-5, with D possibly being TRBD2 (6 bases). CDR1 and CDR2 (germline): SEHNR, FQNEAQ (reference sequence). The CDR3 spans 14 residues. V was cut by 5 bases and J by 4 bases, with 14 bases left in between.

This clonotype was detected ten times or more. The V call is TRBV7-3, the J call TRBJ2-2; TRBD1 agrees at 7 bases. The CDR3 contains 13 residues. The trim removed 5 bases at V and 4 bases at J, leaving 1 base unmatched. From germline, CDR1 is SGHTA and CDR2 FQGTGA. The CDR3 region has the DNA TGTGCCAGCAGCCACAGGGGCACCGGGGAGCTGTTTTTT. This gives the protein CASSHRGTGELFF.

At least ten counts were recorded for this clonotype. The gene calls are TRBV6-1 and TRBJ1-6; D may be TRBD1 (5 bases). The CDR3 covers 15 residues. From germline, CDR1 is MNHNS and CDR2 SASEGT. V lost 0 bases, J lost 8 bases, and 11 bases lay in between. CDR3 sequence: CASSEAGGWDSPLHF. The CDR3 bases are TGTGCCAGCAGTGAAGCCGGGGGGTGGGATTCACCCCTCCACTTT.

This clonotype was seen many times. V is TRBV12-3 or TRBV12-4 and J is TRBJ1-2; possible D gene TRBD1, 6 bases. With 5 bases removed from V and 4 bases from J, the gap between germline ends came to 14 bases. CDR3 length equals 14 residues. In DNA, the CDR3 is TGTGCCAGCAGTACCTTCAGGGGCCCCTATGGCTACACCTTC. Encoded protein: CASSTFRGPYGYTF.